One sample yielded the 30 T cell receptor beta chains listed below, sequenced in a study of blood T cell repertoires in COVID-19 (dated by TCRdb to 2020 to 2022). Library preparation employed the immunoSEQ multiplex PCR assay. In its TCRdb copy, this immuneACCESS table keeps in-frame sequences only and misses some clones. Where compared with another copy, unresolved V genes explain less than half of these, and the others have no known cause. The sample profile shows some 160,000 clones; roughly 80% of them were found once. The ten top clones hold 1.5% of the sample. Material: peripheral blood. These receptors were collected from a human donor in a cohort sampled during active COVID-19.

This chain uses TRBV9 with TRBJ1-1, with D possibly matching TRBD1 (6 bases). This CDR3 has 14 residues. Germline CDR1 is SGDLS and CDR2 is YYNGEE. Trimming took 3 bases from V and 4 from J, leaving 13 bases between them. Written as DNA, the CDR3 is TGTGCCAGCAGCGCCACAGGGCTGGCCACTGAAGCTTTCTTT. Residues: CASSATGLATEAFF.

The V gene is TRBV7-2, the J gene TRBJ2-7; TRBD2 agrees at 9 bases. The CDR3 spans 16 residues. The germline CDR1 and CDR2 sequences are SGHTA and FQGNSA. After removal of 5 bases from V and 2 bases from J, the junction contained 10 bases not matched to a gene. The CDR3 reads CASSPRGKRGAYEQYF. The CDR3 coding sequence is TGTGCCAGCAGCCCCCGGGGGAAGCGGGGGGCCTACGAGCAGTACTTC.

The J gene is TRBJ1-1, the V gene TRBV7-2; perhaps TRBD1 as D (5 bases). Trimming removed 5 bases from V and 4 bases from J, with 14 bases in between. Germline CDR1 SGHTA, CDR2 FQGNSA. The CDR3 covers 14 residues. DNA of the CDR3: TGTGCCAGCAGCCCATTCAGGGATGGCACTGAAGCTTTCTTT. Amino acid sequence: CASSPFRDGTEAFF.

This clone was picked up one time. The gene calls are TRBV11-2 and TRBJ2-7; 12 bases agree with TRBD1. CDR1 and CDR2 from the germline V gene are SGHAT and FQNNGV. V lost 3 bases and J lost 3; bases outside the gene matches: 6. This CDR3 contains 16 residues. The CDR3 nucleotides read TGTGCCAGCAGCTTCTCCGGGACAGGGGGCGTCTACGAGCAGTACTTC. Translated, it gives CASSFSGTGGVYEQYF.

As DNA, the CDR3 is TGCGCCAGCAGCCAAGCCGGACAGGGGAGCTCCTACGAGCAGTACTTC. It encodes CASSQAGQGSSYEQYF. This chain connects TRBV4-3 to TRBJ2-7; 9 bases map to TRBD1. V dropped 1 base and J dropped 0; count of bases not matched to a gene: 4. CDR3 size: 16 residues. Per germline, CDR1 LGHNA and CDR2 YSLEER.

This clone has only one observation. The CDR3 loop reads CASSWGQGGTFYEQYF. The CDR3 coding sequence is TGTGCCAGCAGTTGGGGACAGGGTGGGACCTTCTACGAGCAGTACTTC. This rearrangement joins TRBV6-2 or TRBV6-3 to TRBJ2-7, with 9 bases that match TRBD1. V shed 4 bases, J shed 3 bases, and the junction held 10 bases outside the gene matches. The CDR3 is 16 residues long. Germline CDR1 reads MNHEY; CDR2 reads SVGEGT.

This chain joins TRBV5-1 and TRBJ2-1; possible D gene TRBD1, 6 bases. V lost 5 bases to trimming and J lost 2 bases, with 14 bases between them. The CDR3 runs to 15 residues. Germline V gives CDR1 SGHRS, CDR2 YFSETQ. Here the CDR3 DNA reads TGCGCCAGCAGTAATCAGGGGAACACCTACAATGAGCAGTTCTTC. This codes for CASSNQGNTYNEQFF. Drawing the rest from reference TRBV5-1 and TRBJ2-1, the complete variable domain is KAGVTQTPRYLIKTRGQQVTLSCSPISGHRSVSWYQQTPGQGLQFLFEYFSETQRNKGNFPGRFSGRQFSNSRSEMNVSTLELGDSALYLCASSNQGNTYNEQFFGPGTRLTVL.

The J gene is TRBJ1-2, the V gene TRBV7-2; D gene uncertain. The germline V gene encodes CDR1 SGHTA and CDR2 FQGNSA. Trimming removed 4 bases from V and 0 bases from J, with 21 bases in between. This CDR3 is built from 18 residues. In DNA form, the CDR3 reads TGTGCCAGCAGCTCCCGCCGGGTACTAGAGTTAGCTAACTATGGCTACACCTTC. Its protein is CASSSRRVLELANYGYTF.

The rearrangement links TRBV28 to TRBJ1-2; a possible D gene is TRBD1 (5 bases). CDR3 length: 16 residues. The germline V gene has CDR1 MDHEN and CDR2 SYDVKM. V gave up 2 bases and J gave up 6 bases, with 19 bases separating them. CDR3 sequence: CASSLGGATGRNGYTF. CDR3 sequence (DNA): TGTGCCAGCAGTTTAGGTGGGGCAACTGGACGAAATGGCTACACCTTC.

The chain is built from TRBV18 and TRBJ1-5; perhaps TRBD1 as D (6 bases). CDR3 length equals 16 residues. With 6 bases removed from V and 1 base from J, the gap between germline ends came to 16 bases. Germline V lookup: CDR1 KGHSH, CDR2 LQKENI. The CDR3 is CASSKPQGLSNQPQHF. As DNA, the CDR3 is TGTGCCAGCTCCAAGCCACAGGGCTTGAGCAATCAGCCCCAGCATTTT. Variable domain in full (rest from reference TRBV18 and TRBJ1-5): NAGVMQNPRHLVRRRGQEARLRCSPMKGHSHVYWYRQLPEEGLKFMVYLQKENIIDESGMPKERFSAEFPKEGPSILRIQQVVRGDSAAYFCASSKPQGLSNQPQHFGDGTRLSIL.

This chain uses TRBV3-1 (or the pseudogene TRBV3-2) with TRBJ1-1, with 7 bases that match TRBD1. This CDR3 is 14 amino acids long. Germline trimming cut 2 bases from V and 0 bases from J; bases unmatched to any gene: 0. Germline V gives CDR1 LGHDT, CDR2 YNNKEL (reference sequence). The CDR3 loop is CASSQQGVNTEAFF. CDR3 DNA sequence: TGTGCCAGCAGCCAACAGGGGGTGAACACTGAAGCTTTCTTT.

The gene calls are TRBV5-1 and TRBJ1-1; D is undetermined. Trimming left V 0 bases short and J 4 bases short, with 10 bases between. There are 14 residues in the CDR3. Germline CDR1 SGHRS, CDR2 YFSETQ. The CDR3 nucleotides read TGCGCCAGCAGCTTGGGAGATTTCCGCACTGAAGCTTTCTTT. This codes for CASSLGDFRTEAFF.

This clone has only one observation. The chain couples TRBV27 to TRBJ2-7; D possibly corresponds to TRBD2 (5 bases). Germline values: CDR1 MNHEY, CDR2 SMNVEV (reference sequence). Trimming removed 5 bases at V and 2 bases at J, with 25 bases between. This CDR3 comprises 18 residues. CDR3 DNA sequence: TGTGCCAGCAGTCTCCCAGTTGACTGGGCGGGCGGACCCTACGAGCAGTACTTC. Its protein product is CASSLPVDWAGGPYEQYF.

The chain joins TRBV5-6 to TRBJ2-2, with 9 bases matching TRBD1. The ends lost 6 bases at V and 6 bases at J; junction bases unmatched: 9. Per germline, CDR1 SGHDT and CDR2 YYEEEE. The CDR3 is 15 amino acids. CDR3 bases: TGTGCCAGCACCCCTACAGGGGGCCGCCCCGGGGAGCTGTTTTTT. Translated: CASTPTGGRPGELFF.

V is TRBV2 and J is TRBJ2-7; D is perhaps TRBD2 (5 bases). V dropped 4 bases and J dropped 5 bases, with 9 bases sitting between them. CDR1 is SNHLY, CDR2 FYNNEI, per germline. The CDR3 consists of 12 residues. The CDR3 loop reads CASSAAGNEQYF. In nucleotides, the CDR3 is TGTGCCAGCAGTGCGGCCGGGAACGAGCAGTACTTC.

The gene calls are TRBV7-3 and TRBJ2-5; weak D call: TRBD2 (5 bases). V shed 0 bases and J shed 5 bases, with 16 bases lying between them. From germline, CDR1 is SGHTA and CDR2 FQGTGA. The CDR3 loop spans 16 amino acids. The CDR3 region is CASSLTGSGEGETQYF. The CDR3 DNA is TGTGCCAGCAGCTTAACCGGCAGCGGAGAAGGGGAGACCCAGTACTTC.

The chain has TRBV11-2 and TRBJ2-7; no reliable D call. V was pared by 5 bases and J by 7 bases, with 18 bases between. The germline CDR1 and CDR2 sequences are SGHAT and FQNNGV. The CDR3 runs to 14 residues. CDR3 in amino acids: CASSRGSDSGEQYF. The CDR3, as DNA: TGTGCCAGCAGCCGTGGGTCTGACTCTGGAGAGCAGTACTTC.

The chain has TRBV11-2 and TRBJ2-3, with 11 positions matching TRBD2. The V and J ends lost 0 bases and 1 base, in that order; junction bases with no gene match: 6. Germline lookup yields CDR1 SGHAT and CDR2 FQNNGV. The CDR3 consists of 18 residues. In nucleotides, the CDR3 is TGTGCCAGCAGCTTAGACCGGACTAGCGGGTACCGCACAGATACGCAGTATTTT. Protein: CASSLDRTSGYRTDTQYF.

The chain links TRBV5-4 to TRBJ2-1; TRBD2 is a possible D gene (6 bases). This CDR3 is 11 amino acids long. Germline values: CDR1 SGHNT, CDR2 YYREEE (reference sequence). The V end was cut by 3 bases, the J end by 8 bases, with 6 bases between. As DNA, the CDR3 is TGTGCCAGCAGCTGGGGGGATGAGCAGTTCTTC. Translation gives CASSWGDEQFF.

This chain uses TRBV24-1 with TRBJ2-5; tentatively, D is TRBD1 (6 bases). The CDR3 sequence is 16 residues long. Trimming pared 2 bases from V and 5 bases from J, leaving 17 bases between. CDR1 KGHDR and CDR2 SFDVKD come from the germline V gene. Here the CDR3 reads CATSDSSRGVGETQYF. CDR3 nucleotide sequence: TGTGCCACCAGTGATTCCAGCAGGGGTGTAGGGGAGACCCAGTACTTC.

The chain carries TRBV9 and TRBJ2-3, with D possibly TRBD2 on 6 matching bases. V was clipped by 1 base and J by 0 bases, with 9 bases between them. Per the germline V gene, CDR1 is SGDLS and CDR2 is YYNGEE. This CDR3 is built from 15 residues. In nucleotides, the CDR3 is TGTGCCAGCAGCGTACTGGGGACTAGCACAGATACGCAGTATTTT. Its translation is CASSVLGTSTDTQYF.

V is TRBV18 and J is TRBJ2-7; D ambiguous. Germline lookup yields CDR1 KGHSH and CDR2 LQKENI. V was trimmed by 4 bases and J by 0 bases, leaving 4 bases between them. The CDR3 has 12 amino acids. CDR3 sequence: CASSQSSYEQYF. Written as DNA, the CDR3 is TGTGCCAGCTCACAGAGCTCCTACGAGCAGTACTTC.

The V and J genes are TRBV6-5 and TRBJ1-4, with a tentative D call TRBD1 (6 bases). Between the trimmed V and J ends, which lost 0 bases and 5 bases, there was a span of 13 bases. The germline V gene encodes CDR1 MNHEY and CDR2 SVGAGI. CDR3 length: 16 residues. The CDR3 here is CASSYSLPGANEKLFF. The CDR3 DNA sequence: TGTGCCAGCAGTTACTCCCTACCAGGGGCGAATGAAAAACTGTTTTTT.

The V and J genes are TRBV4-1 and TRBJ2-1; 7 bases map to TRBD2. CDR3 length: 15 amino acids. V gave up 3 bases and J gave up 5 bases; unmatched junction bases: 7. CDR1 and CDR2 from the germline V gene are MGHRA and YSYEKL. CDR3 bases: TGCGCCAGCAGCCAGGCCGGAAGCGGGAACAATGAGCAGTTCTTC. This codes for CASSQAGSGNNEQFF.

J is TRBJ1-1 and V is TRBV7-3; TRBD1 matches 7 bases. CDR3 length: 12 residues. CDR1 is SGHTA, CDR2 FQGTGA, per germline. J lost 11 bases, V lost 1 base, and 4 bases had no gene match. CDR3 in amino acids: CASSLNRGGAFF. CDR3 nucleotide sequence: TGTGCCAGCAGCTTAAACAGGGGCGGGGCTTTCTTT.

This clone showed up just a few times. This chain connects TRBV15 to TRBJ1-5; the D is unclear. The germline V and J ends were trimmed by 0 bases and 3 bases, with 12 bases remaining between them. The CDR3 has 16 amino acids. CDR1 LNHNV and CDR2 YYDKDF come from the germline V gene (reference sequence). CDR3 coding DNA: TGTGCCACCAGCAGAGATCGACGCAGCGACAATCAGCCCCAGCATTTT. Protein product: CATSRDRRSDNQPQHF.

The V gene is TRBV19, the J gene TRBJ2-6; possibly TRBD2 for D (5 bases). From germline, CDR1 is LNHDA and CDR2 SQIVND (reference sequence). The germline V and J ends were trimmed by 2 bases and 0 bases, with 11 bases remaining between them. This CDR3 has 17 residues. This CDR3 is CASSIRGLRSGANVLTF. In DNA form, the CDR3 reads TGTGCCAGTAGTATAAGAGGACTCCGCTCTGGGGCCAACGTCCTGACTTTC.

The V call is TRBV28, the J call TRBJ1-2, with no clear D. Germline loops: CDR1 MDHEN, CDR2 SYDVKM. The ends were cut back, 4 bases at V and 8 bases at J, with 8 bases in the middle. The CDR3 totals 11 residues. The CDR3 sequence: CASSSLGGYTF. The CDR3, as DNA: TGTGCCAGCAGTTCCCTAGGCGGCTACACCTTC.

The chain employs TRBV7-9 and TRBJ1-5; 9 bases are shared with TRBD1. V lost 5 bases and J lost 4; bases outside the gene matches: 9. The V gene's germline CDR1 is SEHNR and CDR2 FQNEAQ (reference sequence). CDR3 length equals 16 residues. Written as DNA, the CDR3 is TGTGCCAGCAGCCCCCAGGGACAGGGCCCTAATCAGCCCCAGCATTTT. Translated: CASSPQGQGPNQPQHF. The full variable domain, rest sourced from reference TRBV7-9 and TRBJ1-5, is DTGVSQNPRHKITKRGQNVTFRCDPISEHNRLYWYRQTLGQGPEFLTYFQNEAQLEKSRLLSDRFSAERPKGSFSTLEIQRTEQGDSAMYLCASSPQGQGPNQPQHFGDGTRLSIL.

Worth noting for this clone: The junction shows a germline mismatch at one end, possibly a read error. The chain uses TRBV2 and TRBJ1-5; D unclear. CDR1 is SNHLY and CDR2 is FYNNEI in the germline V gene. This CDR3 contains 13 residues. CDR3 residues: CASNEKRDQPQHF. The CDR3 DNA sequence: TGTGCCAGCAATGAAAAGAGGGATCAGCCCCAGCATTTT.